The T cell receptor (beta chain) described here comes from a study of shared T cell receptors in the human thymus. The CDR3 contains 15 residues. Trimming took 4 bases from V and 6 from J; bases not matched to a gene: 7. Germline values: CDR1 SGHNT, CDR2 YYREEE (reference sequence). The protocol was immunoSEQ multiplex PCR, while the TCRdb copy is restricted to in-frame clones and leaves out a portion. Of more than 550,000 clones detected, approximately 85% appear once; the ten largest clones hold approximately 0.01%. A further study also used this sample, focusing on human thymus T cells.

The rearrangement uses TRBV5-4 and TRBJ2-2, with 9 bases identical to TRBD1. The sample was thymocytes. The sequence was collected from a girl under two years old with a congenital heart defect. This CDR3 is CASSKGQGTSGELFF. DNA of the CDR3: TGTGCCAGCAGCAAGGGACAGGGAACATCCGGGGAGCTGTTTTTT. The complete variable domain, with remaining parts taken from reference TRBV5-4 and TRBJ2-2, reads ETGVTQSPTHLIKTRGQQVTLRCSSQSGHNTVSWYQQALGQGPQFIFQYYREEENGRGNFPPRFSGLQFPNYSSELNVNALELDDSALYLCASSKGQGTSGELFFGEGSRLTVL.